This TCR beta chain was captured by sequencing in a study of T-cell reconstitution after alpha-beta-depleted transplantation in children. V shed 7 bases and J shed 4 bases, with 16 bases lying between them. There are 15 residues in the CDR3. Unique molecular identifiers tagged the TCRbeta library. From the PCR reads, TCRdb called clonotypes with MiXCR, one entry per CDR3 protein. The sample records some 490,000 distinct CDR3 sequences, around 13% being singletons. This specimen was PBMCs from the stem cell graft donor, taken from the stem cell graft. The chain links TRBV12-3 or TRBV12-4 to TRBJ2-2; the D call may be TRBD1 or TRBD2 (5 bases each). This clonotype originated in a human donor who donated a stem cell graft to a child with combined immunodeficiency. Here the CDR3 DNA reads TGTGCCAGCACCCTTTTTCAGGGAGTCACCGGGGAGCTGTTTTTT. Its protein is CASTLFQGVTGELFF.